This T cell receptor beta chain was profiled in a study of radiotherapy plus CTLA-4 blockade in lung cancer. In the study overall: Objective response rate was 15% to 20%; disease control rate, approximately 33%. Whole-study results and caveats: TCR clones originating in tumors grew in number in blood after radiotherapy plus ipilimumab. Best predicting response, reportedly, were early blood T cell clone dynamics, with interferon-beta.

TCRdb's table, derived via immunoSEQ multiplex PCR, lists solely in-frame clones and lacks some. This sample carries about 49,000 clones, roughly 88% of them seen once, and the ten largest clones take approximately 7.8%. Ipilimumab-mediated CTLA-4 blockade plus focal radiation was given to patients having chemo-refractory metastatic non-small-cell lung cancer. Comment on this clone: Its antigen is still unknown.

Trimming removed 2 bases at V and 7 bases at J, with 14 bases between. The CDR3 runs 14 residues. Germline V gene sequence: CDR1 KGHSH, CDR2 LQKENI. The chain joins TRBV18 to TRBJ1-1; D unclear. The material was peripheral blood, obtained from a patient treated with radiotherapy plus ipilimumab. The source is a human donor with non-small cell lung cancer whose response to radiotherapy plus ipilimumab could not be evaluated. CDR3 loop: CASSPERGPYEAFF. Here the CDR3 DNA reads TGTGCCAGCTCACCAGAAAGAGGGCCGTATGAAGCTTTCTTT.